Following are 10 T cell receptor beta chains from one sample sequenced in a study of T cell clonotyping in hematopoietic cell transplantation. The assay was immunoSEQ multiplex PCR, and TCRdb's table has in-frame clones only and misses some. The sample records 25,000 to 35,000 clones, roughly 91% being singletons. Described time point: recipient sample about 28 days before transplant, after cytoreduction. Sequences were derived from peripheral blood mononuclear cells, sampled before stem cell transplant. The receptors shown here come from a man between 50 and 59 years old with acute myeloid leukemia. Some clones in this sample may be carry-over from other donors' samples.

Only a few counts were recorded for this clone. The chain recombines TRBV11-2 with TRBJ2-7; maybe TRBD1 (7 bases). Germline CDR1 reads SGHAT; CDR2 reads FQNNGV. CDR3 size: 15 residues. The germline V and J ends were trimmed by 0 bases and 4 bases, with 13 bases remaining between them. CDR3 region: CASSLDRGTVYEQYF. The CDR3 DNA is TGTGCCAGCAGCTTAGATCGCGGGACAGTGTACGAGCAGTACTTC.

The chain carries TRBV28 and TRBJ1-2; no firm D call. The germline gives CDR1 MDHEN, CDR2 SYDVKM. This CDR3 region has 15 residues. Deletions cut 10 bases from V and 8 bases from J, with 26 bases between. CDR3 loop: CATNYVGRLPSGYTF. The DNA of the CDR3 is TGTGCCACCAATTATGTCGGCAGGCTACCCAGCGGCTACACCTTC.

The rearrangement links TRBV7-8 to TRBJ2-7; a weak D match, TRBD2 (6 bases). CDR1 is SGHVS, CDR2 FQNEAQ, per germline. The ends were cut back, 4 bases at V and 6 bases at J, with 7 bases in the middle. This CDR3 is 11 amino acids long. The CDR3: CASSWGVEQYF. The CDR3 nucleotides are TGTGCCAGCAGCTGGGGGGTCGAGCAGTACTTC.

The chain couples TRBV30 to TRBJ1-2; TRBD1 agrees at 7 bases. V shed 2 bases, J shed 9 bases, and the junction held 9 bases outside the gene matches. CDR3 size: 13 residues. The germline gives CDR1 GTSNPN, CDR2 SVGIG (reference sequence). For the CDR3, the DNA is TGTGCCTGGAGTAGACAGGGTTACGCGAGCTACACCTTC. Translation: CAWSRQGYASYTF. Full variable domain (outside the CDR3, taken from reference TRBV30 and TRBJ1-2): SQTIHQWPATLVQPVGSPLSLECTVEGTSNPNLYWYRQAAGRGLQLLFYSVGIGQISSEVPQNLSASRPQDRQFILSSKKLLLSDSGFYLCAWSRQGYASYTFGSGTRLTVV.

This chain uses TRBV4-3 with TRBJ2-1; the match to TRBD2 covers 7 bases. The CDR3 length is 16 residues. Germline V gene sequence: CDR1 LGHNA, CDR2 YSLEER. V dropped 4 bases and J dropped 4; count of bases not matched to a gene: 10. CDR3 coding DNA: TGCGCCAGCAGCCTCCGGGGCGGGGGACGATACAATGAGCAGTTCTTC. Translation: CASSLRGGGRYNEQFF.

This clone was observed a single time. The chain is built from TRBV13 and TRBJ2-7; TRBD2 matches at 15 bases. V lost 5 bases and J lost 5; bases outside the gene matches: 10. The V gene's germline CDR1 is PRHDT and CDR2 FYEKMQ (reference sequence). CDR3 length: 17 residues. This chain's CDR3 is CASSPRGLAGGPNEQYF. In DNA, the CDR3 is TGTGCCAGCAGCCCGCGGGGACTAGCGGGAGGACCAAACGAGCAGTACTTC.

The chain combines TRBV2 with TRBJ1-1, with 12 nucleotides matching TRBD1. There are 16 residues in the CDR3. Losses at the gene ends were 7 bases for V and 4 bases for J; bases not matched to a gene: 10. Per the germline V gene, CDR1 is SNHLY and CDR2 is FYNNEI. The CDR3 sequence: CASKPKGTGGFTEAFF. The CDR3 coding sequence is TGTGCCAGCAAACCGAAAGGGACAGGGGGCTTCACTGAAGCTTTCTTT.

The J gene is TRBJ2-6, the V gene TRBV7-3; D is unresolved. There are 13 residues in the CDR3. The V end was cut by 6 bases, the J end by 0 bases, with 3 bases between. The V gene's germline CDR1 is SGHTA and CDR2 FQGTGA. This chain's CDR3 is CASRYSGANVLTF. DNA for the CDR3: TGTGCCAGCAGGTACTCTGGGGCCAACGTCCTGACTTTC.

This chain joins TRBV9 and TRBJ2-5; D unresolved. The J call may be in error: the DNA end matches TRBJ2-7 better. Germline V gene lookup returns CDR1 SGDLS and CDR2 YYNGEE. This CDR3 is built from 14 residues. In nucleotides, the CDR3 is TGTGCCAGCTCTCCCGCGGACCGATCCTACGAGCAGTACTTC. Amino acids: CASSPADRSYEQYF.

The chain joins TRBV28 to TRBJ1-2; no firm D call. CDR1 is MDHEN, CDR2 SYDVKM, per germline. Trimming removed 1 base at V and 2 bases at J, with 5 bases between. The CDR3 length is 13 residues. The CDR3 bases are TGTGCCAGCAGTTTATACAAGAACTATGGCTACACCTTC. Amino acid sequence: CASSLYKNYGYTF.